Below are 28 T cell receptor beta chains sequenced from a single sample in a study of blood T cell repertoires in COVID-19. The assay was immunoSEQ multiplex PCR, and TCRdb's table has in-frame clones only and misses some. Here the sample spans 150,000 to 200,000 clones, 75% to 90% being singletons. The sequencing sample was made of PBMCs or T cells enriched from blood (not recorded which). These receptors were taken from a woman aged 18 to 35 who had recovered from COVID-19.

This clone turned up a few times. The chain is built from TRBV6-2 or TRBV6-3 and TRBJ2-7; D is perhaps TRBD1 (5 bases). The V end was cut by 5 bases, the J end by 3 bases, with 5 bases between. Germline-derived CDR1 and CDR2 are MNHEY and SVGEGT. The CDR3 extends over 11 amino acids. The CDR3 sequence: CASSDSYEQYF. As DNA, the CDR3 is TGTGCCAGCAGTGACAGCTACGAGCAGTACTTC.

The V and J genes are TRBV6-5 and TRBJ2-3; D gene unclear. Trimming cost V 6 bases and J 5 bases, with 6 bases left between them. This CDR3 has 11 amino acids. In germline, CDR1 is MNHEY, CDR2 SVGAGI. In DNA form, the CDR3 reads TGTGCCAGCAGCTCCAGAGATACGCAGTATTTT. Amino acid sequence: CASSSRDTQYF.

This clone occurred a few times. The chain employs TRBV19 and TRBJ1-6; 10 nucleotides match TRBD1. The ends lost 4 bases at V and 6 bases at J; junction bases unmatched: 6. Germline V CDR1 and CDR2: LNHDA, SQIVND (reference sequence). The CDR3 has 16 residues. The CDR3 sequence: CASSTRQGAGNSPLHF. In nucleotides, the CDR3 is TGTGCCAGTAGTACCAGACAGGGGGCAGGTAATTCACCCCTCCACTTT. The full variable domain, its missing parts supplied by reference TRBV19 and TRBJ1-6, is DGGITQSPKYLFRKEGQNVTLSCEQNLNHDAMYWYRQDPGQGLRLIYYSQIVNDFQKGDIAEGYSVSREKKESFPLTVTSAQKNPTAFYLCASSTRQGAGNSPLHFGNGTRLTVT.

About this clone: The junction and the germline gene differ at one end; a read error may be behind it. The genes are TRBV7-2 and TRBJ2-3; 8 nucleotides agree with TRBD2. This CDR3 spans 15 amino acids. Germline V gene lookup returns CDR1 SGHTA and CDR2 FQGNSA. The CDR3 loop reads CASRLDGRARDTQYF. As DNA, the CDR3 is TGTGCCAGCAGGTTAGACGGGAGGGCCAGGGATACGCAGTATTTT.

This clone was picked up a small number of times. V is TRBV9 and J is TRBJ2-5, with D tentatively TRBD1 (6 bases). CDR3 length: 16 amino acids. The V end was cut by 0 bases, the J end by 0 bases, with 12 bases between. Germline V gives CDR1 SGDLS, CDR2 YYNGEE. CDR3 in amino acids: CASSVGGLPDQETQYF. DNA for the CDR3: TGTGCCAGCAGCGTAGGGGGGCTACCGGACCAAGAGACCCAGTACTTC. The entire variable domain, with the rest obtained from reference TRBV9 and TRBJ2-5, is as follows: DSGVTQTPKHLITATGQRVTLRCSPRSGDLSVYWYQQSLDQGLQFLIQYYNGEERAKGNILERFSAQQFPDLHSELNLSSLELGDSALYFCASSVGGLPDQETQYFGPGTRLLVL.

V usage is TRBV30 and J usage is TRBJ1-1; 8 bases fit TRBD1. J was trimmed by 1 base and V by 0 bases; bases with no gene match: 7. The CDR3 is 16 amino acids. Germline V lookup: CDR1 GTSNPN, CDR2 SVGIG (reference sequence). The CDR3 spells CAWSVPGQVQNTEAFF. DNA for the CDR3: TGTGCCTGGAGTGTCCCGGGACAGGTTCAGAACACTGAAGCTTTCTTT.

The V and J genes are TRBV15 and TRBJ2-7; D is uncertain. Between the trimmed V and J ends, which lost 0 bases and 3 bases, there was a span of 9 bases. Germline V CDR1 and CDR2: LNHNV, YYDKDF (reference sequence). The length of the CDR3 is 14 residues. The DNA of the CDR3 is TGTGCCACCAGCAGAGATCCCCTGCGCTACGAGCAGTACTTC. Translation gives CATSRDPLRYEQYF.

The chain employs TRBV28 and TRBJ2-3; TRBD2 is a possible D gene (5 bases). In germline, CDR1 is MDHEN, CDR2 SYDVKM. The CDR3 contains 13 residues. Trimming removed 3 bases from V and 4 bases from J, with 8 bases in between. DNA for the CDR3: TGTGCCAGCAGTTTGGAACTAGCAGATACGCAGTATTTT. Its translation: CASSLELADTQYF.

In this sample, this clone turned up a few times. The CDR3 sequence: CASSGGNTGELFF. Written as DNA, the CDR3 is TGTGCCAGCAGTGGAGGGAACACCGGGGAGCTGTTTTTT. The chain carries TRBV6-4 and TRBJ2-2; D unresolved. V shed 4 bases and J shed 1 base, with 4 bases lying between them. Germline assignment: CDR1 MRHNA and CDR2 SNTAGT. The CDR3 contains 13 residues.

This sequence joins TRBV28 and TRBJ1-3, with 8 positions matching TRBD1. The junction had 6 bases not matched to a gene; V was cut back by 6 bases and J by 2 bases. This CDR3 is 15 amino acids long. CDR1 and CDR2 from the germline V gene are MDHEN and SYDVKM. The CDR3 is CASSITGGAGNTIYF. For the CDR3, the DNA is TGTGCCAGCAGCATCACAGGGGGAGCTGGAAACACCATATATTTT.

The V and J genes are TRBV4-3 and TRBJ2-1; TRBD2 matches at 14 bases. In germline, CDR1 is LGHNA, CDR2 YSLEER. J was trimmed by 4 bases and V by 1 base; bases with no gene match: 0. CDR3 length: 16 amino acids. This CDR3 reads CASSQGLAGGYNEQFF. In DNA form, the CDR3 reads TGCGCCAGCAGCCAAGGACTAGCGGGAGGGTACAATGAGCAGTTCTTC.

The CDR3 coding sequence is TGCGCCAGCAGCCTAGCGGGAGGTCTAGTTGAGCAGTACTTC. This gives the protein CASSLAGGLVEQYF. The chain uses TRBV5-1 and TRBJ2-7, with 11 bases identical to TRBD2. CDR3 length: 14 amino acids. Germline V gene lookup returns CDR1 SGHRS and CDR2 YFSETQ. The junction had 7 bases not matched to a gene; V was cut back by 4 bases and J by 7 bases.

The chain links TRBV21-1 to TRBJ2-6; the D call TRBD1 from the table was never checked on the DNA. TRBV21-1 is a pseudogene segment. The CDR3 covers 20 residues. For the CDR3, the DNA is TGTGCCAGCAGCAAAGTGGGAAACAGGGGAGTAAGTTCTGGGGCCAACGTCCTGACTTTC. Residues: CASSKVGNRGVSSGANVLTF.

The V gene is TRBV5-4, the J gene TRBJ2-1; D unclear. This CDR3 contains 11 residues. V lost 0 bases to trimming and J lost 8 bases, with 3 bases between them. CDR1 SGHNT and CDR2 YYREEE come from the germline V gene (reference sequence). In nucleotides, the CDR3 is TGTGCCAGCAGCTTGGCTGATGAGCAGTTCTTC. Amino acids: CASSLADEQFF.

A single count supports this clone. The V call is TRBV6-2 or TRBV6-3, the J call TRBJ2-5, with 9 bases that match TRBD2. Germline CDR1 reads MNHEY; CDR2 reads SVGEGT. CDR3 size: 16 residues. Trimming cost V 2 bases and J 0 bases; bases outside gene matches: 4. CDR3: CASSYRASGNQETQYF. The CDR3, as DNA: TGTGCCAGCAGTTACCGCGCTAGCGGGAACCAAGAGACCCAGTACTTC.

This clone has just one count. This chain links TRBV25-1 with TRBJ1-5; no definite D call. This CDR3 has 17 amino acids. Germline CDR1 MGHDK, CDR2 SYGVNS. Trimming removed 2 bases at V and 0 bases at J, with 14 bases between. CDR3 in amino acids: CASSEPNAGDSNQPQHF. CDR3 nucleotides: TGTGCCAGCAGTGAACCCAATGCCGGGGATAGCAATCAGCCCCAGCATTTT. The whole variable domain, filled in from reference TRBV25-1 and TRBJ1-5, reads EADIYQTPRYLVIGTGKKITLECSQTMGHDKMYWYQQDPGMELHLIHYSYGVNSTEKGDLSSESTVSRIRTEHFPLTLESARPSHTSQYLCASSEPNAGDSNQPQHFGDGTRLSIL.

This clone was detected once. V usage is TRBV10-3 and J usage is TRBJ2-3; tentatively, D is TRBD2 (5 bases). This CDR3 is built from 14 residues. V was clipped by 10 bases and J by 1 base, with 15 bases between them. Looked up from germline, CDR1 is ENHRY and CDR2 is SYGVKD. CDR3: CATRLEGGTDTQYF. CDR3 DNA sequence: TGTGCCACCCGCCTTGAGGGAGGCACAGATACGCAGTATTTT.

CDR3 DNA: TGCGCCAGCAGCCAAGTTACAGGAGCGAACACTGAAGCTTTCTTT. Translated: CASSQVTGANTEAFF. The chain couples TRBV4-1 to TRBJ1-1; TRBD1 is a possible D gene (5 bases). V was pared by 1 base and J by 1 base, with 10 bases between. The germline CDR1 and CDR2 sequences are MGHRA and YSYEKL. CDR3 length: 15 amino acids.

Points on this clone: One end of the junction fails to match germline, which may point to a read error. The chain links TRBV12-3 or TRBV12-4 to TRBJ1-1, with TRBD1 matching 8 bases. The CDR3 runs 12 residues. CDR3 region: CASRGGTGRGVF. In DNA, the CDR3 is TGTGCCAGCAGGGGAGGGACAGGACGGGGGGTCTTT.

J is TRBJ2-2 and V is TRBV30, with 8 bases lining up with TRBD1. Per germline, CDR1 GTSNPN and CDR2 SVGIG (reference sequence). The CDR3 loop spans 18 amino acids. Trimming took 1 base from V and 5 from J; bases not matched to a gene: 15. CDR3 region: CAWSDPVSGQGGTGELFF. CDR3 in DNA: TGTGCCTGGAGTGATCCGGTTTCTGGACAGGGTGGGACCGGGGAGCTGTTTTTT. The full variable domain, completed using reference TRBV30 and TRBJ2-2, is SQTIHQWPATLVQPVGSPLSLECTVEGTSNPNLYWYRQAAGRGLQLLFYSVGIGQISSEVPQNLSASRPQDRQFILSSKKLLLSDSGFYLCAWSDPVSGQGGTGELFFGEGSRLTVL.

J is TRBJ2-1 and V is TRBV7-3; D might be TRBD2 (5 bases). Germline V lookup: CDR1 SGHTA, CDR2 FQGTGA. There are 15 residues in the CDR3. V was clipped by 0 bases and J by 5 bases, with 11 bases between them. CDR3 DNA: TGTGCCAGCAGCTTAACGAAGGAGGCCAACAATGAGCAGTTCTTC. It is translated as CASSLTKEANNEQFF.

This chain connects TRBV9 to TRBJ1-4, with D unclear. V gave up 0 bases and J gave up 0 bases, with 12 bases separating them. The CDR3 covers 17 residues. The germline CDR1 and CDR2 sequences are SGDLS and YYNGEE. The CDR3 loop is CASSVGVSATTNEKLFF. The CDR3 nucleotides are TGTGCCAGCAGCGTAGGTGTCAGCGCTACAACTAATGAAAAACTGTTTTTT.

The J gene is TRBJ2-2, the V gene TRBV2; TRBD2 matches 10 bases. V lost 5 bases to trimming and J lost 1 base; unmatched junction nucleotides: 4. This CDR3 spans 16 amino acids. CDR1 SNHLY and CDR2 FYNNEI come from the germline V gene. This CDR3 reads CASSRWTSGNTGELFF. In DNA form, the CDR3 reads TGTGCCAGCAGTCGTTGGACTAGCGGGAACACCGGGGAGCTGTTTTTT.

The V call is TRBV27, the J call TRBJ2-7, with 11 bases fitting TRBD2. The trim removed 3 bases at V and 5 bases at J, leaving 3 bases unmatched. The CDR3 consists of 14 residues. CDR1 and CDR2 (germline): MNHEY, SMNVEV (reference sequence). The DNA for the CDR3 is TGTGCCAGCAGTTTCACTAGCGGGAGAGACGAGCAGTACTTC. This encodes CASSFTSGRDEQYF.

J is TRBJ2-5 and V is TRBV5-1, with 11 bases identical to TRBD2. The germline V gene has CDR1 SGHRS and CDR2 YFSETQ. There are 20 residues in the CDR3. Trimming at V came to 2 bases and at J to 5 bases, leaving 20 bases not matched to a gene. The CDR3 reads CASSFRPSLRTLAGGETQYF. The CDR3 DNA is TGCGCCAGCAGCTTCAGGCCCTCCCTCAGGACTCTAGCGGGAGGTGAGACCCAGTACTTC.

The chain joins TRBV11-2 to TRBJ2-7; tentatively, D is TRBD1 (6 bases). V dropped 2 bases and J dropped 4 bases, with 9 bases sitting between them. From germline, CDR1 is SGHAT and CDR2 FQNNGV. This CDR3 comprises 13 residues. The CDR3 sequence is CASSLSTGYEQYF. CDR3 nucleotides: TGTGCCAGCAGCTTATCAACAGGGTACGAGCAGTACTTC.

This clone was seen a few times. The chain recombines TRBV27 with TRBJ1-2; 7 positions match TRBD1. Looked up from germline, CDR1 is MNHEY and CDR2 is SMNVEV (reference sequence). CDR3 length: 13 amino acids. J lost 8 bases, V lost 3 bases, and 6 bases had no gene match. The CDR3 nucleotides are TGTGCCAGCAGTTTGAAGGGGGCGAGGGGCTACACCTTC. Amino acids: CASSLKGARGYTF.

The genes are TRBV19 and TRBJ1-3; 7 positions agree with TRBD1. The trim removed 5 bases at V and 0 bases at J, leaving 10 bases unmatched. The germline V gene encodes CDR1 LNHDA and CDR2 SQIVND (reference sequence). The CDR3 loop spans 17 amino acids. In DNA, the CDR3 is TGTGCCAGTAGTCCGTGGACAGGAGTTGCCTCTGGAAACACCATATATTTT. It translates to CASSPWTGVASGNTIYF. The whole variable domain, filled in from reference TRBV19 and TRBJ1-3, reads DGGITQSPKYLFRKEGQNVTLSCEQNLNHDAMYWYRQDPGQGLRLIYYSQIVNDFQKGDIAEGYSVSREKKESFPLTVTSAQKNPTAFYLCASSPWTGVASGNTIYFGEGSWLTVV.